This passage covers 26 T cell receptor beta chains from one sample sequenced in a study of T-cell memory formation after mild COVID-19. From the 5' RACE reads, TCRdb called clonotypes with MiXCR, one entry per CDR3 protein. In the table there are some 450,000 distinct CDR3 sequences, approximately 20% of which are singletons. What was sequenced was PBMCs or a T cell subset sorted from them (not recorded which). The source is an adult woman who had mild COVID-19 (a few samples of this study predate the infection). Cell type and time point are not known.

CDR3 DNA: TGTGCCAGCAGCGTGGGACAGGGGTTCAATGAGCAGTTCTTC. Translating gives CASSVGQGFNEQFF. V is TRBV5-5 and J is TRBJ2-1, with 10 bases lining up with TRBD1. CDR1 is SGHKS, CDR2 YYEKEE, per germline (reference sequence). The CDR3 loop spans 14 amino acids. After removal of 4 bases from V and 6 bases from J, the junction contained 4 bases not matched to a gene. The full variable domain, in which reference TRBV5-5 and TRBJ2-1 provide the parts outside the CDR3, is DAGVTQSPTHLIKTRGQQVTLRCSPISGHKSVSWYQQVLGQGPQFIFQYYEKEERGRGNFPDRFSARQFPNYSSELNVNALLLGDSALYLCASSVGQGFNEQFFGPGTRLTVL.

The chain has TRBV5-1 and TRBJ2-2; 7 nucleotides match TRBD1. Losses at the gene ends were 4 bases for V and 3 bases for J; bases not matched to a gene: 6. The CDR3 totals 15 residues. The germline V gene encodes CDR1 SGHRS and CDR2 YFSETQ. The CDR3 coding sequence is TGCGCCAGCAGCGCGTGGGACAGCTACACCGGGGAGCTGTTTTTT. Amino acid sequence: CASSAWDSYTGELFF.

The rearrangement joins TRBV6-5 to TRBJ1-1; 10 bases are a match to TRBD1. The V gene end was trimmed by 6 bases and the J gene end by 1 base; junction bases not matched to a gene: 2. CDR1 MNHEY and CDR2 SVGAGI come from the germline V gene. This CDR3 contains 14 residues. The CDR3 DNA reads as TGTGCCAGCAGAAGGGACAGGGGGAACACTGAAGCTTTCTTT. It yields the protein CASRRDRGNTEAFF.

This clonotype was detected a few times. The chain links TRBV18 to TRBJ1-3; D call uncertain. The V end was cut by 2 bases, the J end by 1 base, with 6 bases between. Germline loops: CDR1 KGHSH, CDR2 LQKENI. The CDR3 runs to 14 residues. The CDR3 is CASSPAGSGNTIYF. In nucleotides, the CDR3 is TGTGCCAGCTCACCAGCCGGGTCTGGAAACACCATATATTTT. The full variable domain, rest sourced from reference TRBV18 and TRBJ1-3, is NAGVMQNPRHLVRRRGQEARLRCSPMKGHSHVYWYRQLPEEGLKFMVYLQKENIIDESGMPKERFSAEFPKEGPSILRIQQVVRGDSAAYFCASSPAGSGNTIYFGEGSWLTVV.

V gene TRBV7-9 combines with J gene TRBJ2-2, with D possibly being TRBD2 (6 bases). Germline CDR1 reads SEHNR; CDR2 reads FQNEAQ (reference sequence). The CDR3 is 16 residues long. The V gene lost 0 bases and the J gene lost 2 bases, with 10 bases spanning the gap. The CDR3 is CASSLALAQNTGELFF. The CDR3 DNA sequence: TGTGCCAGCAGCTTAGCACTAGCCCAAAACACCGGGGAGCTGTTTTTT.

In this sample, this clonotype turned up a few times. The chain joins TRBV7-2 to TRBJ2-4; TRBD1 or TRBD2 may be the D gene (5 bases each). Germline V gene lookup returns CDR1 SGHTA and CDR2 FQGNSA. This CDR3 contains 15 residues. Between the trimmed V and J ends, which lost 0 bases and 7 bases, there was a span of 13 bases. This chain's CDR3 is CASSLAGWGYNIQYF. The DNA for the CDR3 is TGTGCCAGCAGCTTAGCAGGGTGGGGGTACAACATTCAGTACTTC. Full variable domain (remainder filled in from reference TRBV7-2 and TRBJ2-4): GAGVSQSPSNKVTEKGKDVELRCDPISGHTALYWYRQSLGQGLEFLIYFQGNSAPDKSGLPSDRFSAERTGGSVSTLTIQRTQQEDSAVYLCASSLAGWGYNIQYFGAGTRLSVL.

The chain carries TRBV20-1 and TRBJ2-7; the D gene is possibly TRBD1 (6 bases). CDR1 is DFQATT, CDR2 SNEGSKA, per germline (reference sequence). The CDR3 consists of 13 residues. The V and J ends lost 3 bases and 6 bases respectively, with 15 bases between them. Here the CDR3 reads CSAREQGPGEQYF. The CDR3 DNA follows: TGCAGTGCTAGGGAACAGGGCCCAGGCGAGCAGTACTTC.

The chain recombines TRBV20-1 with TRBJ2-1; weak D call: TRBD2 (6 bases). Germline V gene data show CDR1 as DFQATT and CDR2 as SNEGSKA (reference sequence). This CDR3 contains 14 residues. V was cut by 0 bases and J by 4 bases, with 10 bases left in between. CDR3 amino acids: CSARDGRGYNEQFF. The CDR3 DNA sequence: TGCAGTGCTAGAGACGGGCGGGGTTACAATGAGCAGTTCTTC.

This CDR3 is CASSRGVGTEAFF. Written as DNA, the CDR3 is TGTGCCAGCAGCCGGGGGGTCGGCACTGAAGCTTTCTTT. The chain employs TRBV14 and TRBJ1-1, with D perhaps matching TRBD1 (5 bases). Germline CDR1 is SGHDN and CDR2 is FVKESK. The CDR3 runs 13 residues. V lost 4 bases, J lost 4 bases, and 10 bases lay in between.

The chain couples TRBV24-1 to TRBJ1-2; TRBD1 matches at 7 bases. CDR3 length equals 15 residues. Germline CDR1 is KGHDR and CDR2 is SFDVKD. After removal of 4 bases from V and 6 bases from J, the junction contained 10 bases not matched to a gene. The DNA for the CDR3 is TGTGCCACCAGTGAACCCCGACAGGGTGGGGATGGCTACACCTTC. Residues: CATSEPRQGGDGYTF.

V usage is TRBV6-5 and J usage is TRBJ2-3, with D perhaps TRBD1 (5 bases). This CDR3 contains 13 residues. V was pared by 4 bases and J by 4 bases, with 9 bases between. CDR1 and CDR2 from the germline V gene are MNHEY and SVGAGI. The CDR3 DNA sequence: TGTGCCAGCAGTTCAAGGGGTGCAGATACGCAGTATTTT. This gives the protein CASSSRGADTQYF.

This clonotype appeared a few times. V is TRBV5-1 and J is TRBJ1-2, with TRBD1 matching over 8 bases. V was clipped by 0 bases and J by 5 bases; unmatched bases: 9. The CDR3 extends over 16 amino acids. Germline CDR1 and CDR2: SGHRS and YFSETQ. The chain's CDR3 is CASSLVPGQESYGYTF. The CDR3 nucleotides are TGCGCCAGCAGCTTGGTTCCGGGACAGGAATCGTATGGCTACACCTTC.

The V and J genes are TRBV11-3 and TRBJ1-1, with 7 bases identical to TRBD1. The CDR3 is 15 amino acids. Germline CDR1 and CDR2: SGHNT and YENEEA. V dropped 6 bases and J dropped 4; count of bases not matched to a gene: 11. The CDR3 nucleotides read TGTGCCAGCAGTTCAGTTTACAGGGGAAGCACTGAAGCTTTCTTT. Its translation is CASSSVYRGSTEAFF.

Many counts were recorded for this clonotype. This chain links TRBV7-2 with TRBJ1-3; TRBD1 aligns across 9 bases. This CDR3 has 14 amino acids. From germline, CDR1 is SGHTA and CDR2 FQGNSA. V lost 4 bases and J lost 4; bases outside the gene matches: 2. DNA for the CDR3: TGTGCCAGCAGCTCCGGGACAGGGGGAAACACCATATATTTT. Amino acids: CASSSGTGGNTIYF.

This clonotype showed up many times. This chain uses TRBV6-5 with TRBJ2-3; D is unresolved. Trimming removed 5 bases from V and 0 bases from J, with 9 bases in between. Germline lookup yields CDR1 MNHEY and CDR2 SVGAGI. CDR3 length: 14 amino acids. CDR3 in DNA: TGTGCCAGCAGTCGCATAGCTAGCACAGATACGCAGTATTTT. This sequence encodes CASSRIASTDTQYF.

The rearrangement joins TRBV9 to TRBJ2-7; 7 positions agree with TRBD2. CDR3 size: 15 residues. Germline V CDR1 and CDR2: SGDLS, YYNGEE. Trimming cost V 3 bases and J 4 bases; bases outside gene matches: 10. The CDR3 region is CASSGTSVPGYEQYF. The DNA of the CDR3 is TGTGCCAGCAGCGGTACTAGCGTTCCGGGGTACGAGCAGTACTTC. Full variable domain (missing parts from reference TRBV9 and TRBJ2-7): DSGVTQTPKHLITATGQRVTLRCSPRSGDLSVYWYQQSLDQGLQFLIQYYNGEERAKGNILERFSAQQFPDLHSELNLSSLELGDSALYFCASSGTSVPGYEQYFGPGTRLTVT.

This sequence joins TRBV7-9 and TRBJ1-2; D not resolved. Deletions cut 5 bases from V and 1 base from J, with 5 bases between. The CDR3 is 12 amino acids. Germline CDR1 SEHNR, CDR2 FQNEAQ (reference sequence). The CDR3 is CASSLINYGYTF. CDR3 DNA sequence: TGTGCCAGCAGCCTTATTAACTATGGCTACACCTTC.

This clonotype was counted between two and nine times. The V and J genes are TRBV4-1 and TRBJ2-1; TRBD2 matches at 10 bases. From germline, CDR1 is MGHRA and CDR2 YSYEKL. The CDR3 has 16 amino acids. Germline trimming cut 4 bases from V and 6 bases from J; bases unmatched to any gene: 9. The CDR3 sequence is CASSRLSGGAGNEQFF. Written as DNA, the CDR3 is TGCGCCAGCAGCCGTCTGAGCGGGGGGGCCGGCAATGAGCAGTTCTTC.

This clonotype was counted only a few times. V usage is TRBV3-1 and J usage is TRBJ1-1, with 7 positions matching TRBD1. Germline CDR1 LGHDT, CDR2 YNNKEL (reference sequence). The V gene end was trimmed by 5 bases and the J gene end by 3 bases; junction bases not matched to a gene: 3. This CDR3 contains 13 residues. DNA of the CDR3: TGTGCCAGCAGCAATACAGGGGACACTGAAGCTTTCTTT. Amino acid sequence: CASSNTGDTEAFF.

The J gene is TRBJ2-3, the V gene TRBV7-2, with 10 positions matching TRBD2. The CDR3 contains 15 residues. In germline, CDR1 is SGHTA, CDR2 FQGNSA. V shed 4 bases, J shed 3 bases, and the junction held 4 bases outside the gene matches. Here the CDR3 DNA reads TGTGCCAGCAGCTGGACTAGCGGAAAAACAGATACGCAGTATTTT. Amino acids: CASSWTSGKTDTQYF.

This clonotype was recorded a few times. The J gene is TRBJ1-5, the V gene TRBV4-1; D not certain. CDR3 size: 17 residues. The V gene's germline CDR1 is MGHRA and CDR2 YSYEKL. V shed 1 base and J shed 2 bases, with 15 bases lying between them. The DNA for the CDR3 is TGCGCCAGCAGCCAAGGGACGGAGGCGTCCGGCAATCAGCCCCAGCATTTT. Translation: CASSQGTEASGNQPQHF.

The genes are TRBV4-1 and TRBJ2-1; 7 nucleotides align to TRBD1. CDR3 length: 18 residues. The germline CDR1 and CDR2 sequences are MGHRA and YSYEKL. The V gene end was trimmed by 1 base and the J gene end by 0 bases; junction bases not matched to a gene: 9. The CDR3, as DNA: TGCGCCAGCAGCCAAGTTTTGGGTCCAGGGGGCTCCTACAATGAGCAGTTCTTC. Translated, it gives CASSQVLGPGGSYNEQFF.

This clonotype has a handful of counts. This chain connects TRBV10-3 to TRBJ2-1; 12 positions agree with TRBD2. Germline V lookup: CDR1 ENHRY, CDR2 SYGVKD. J was trimmed by 4 bases and V by 3 bases; bases with no gene match: 4. The CDR3 has 16 amino acids. The CDR3 loop is CAISELAGGGYNEQFF. The DNA for the CDR3 is TGTGCCATCAGTGAACTAGCGGGAGGAGGTTACAATGAGCAGTTCTTC.

This clonotype was seen repeatedly, ten times or more. V is TRBV5-1 and J is TRBJ1-3; D may be TRBD1 (5 bases). The CDR3 has 15 amino acids. In germline, CDR1 is SGHRS, CDR2 YFSETQ. Trimming stripped 4 bases from V and 3 bases from J, with 14 bases between. CDR3 bases: TGCGCCAGCAGCCCCCCTATGGGGGATGGAAACACCATATATTTT. As protein: CASSPPMGDGNTIYF.

The chain has TRBV15 and TRBJ2-7; D is perhaps TRBD1 or TRBD2 (5 bases each). Germline CDR1 LNHNV, CDR2 YYDKDF (reference sequence). Trimming shortened V by 3 bases and J by 2 bases, and 14 bases separated the two germline ends. The CDR3 length is 15 residues. CDR3 sequence (DNA): TGTGCCACCAGCAGCGACCCGGGACGAACCTACGAGCAGTACTTC. This gives the protein CATSSDPGRTYEQYF.

The CDR3: CASSLARVSNQPQHF. CDR3 in DNA: TGTGCCAGCAGCTTAGCCCGAGTCAGCAATCAGCCCCAGCATTTT. The chain combines TRBV7-8 with TRBJ1-5; D remains ambiguous. CDR3 length: 15 amino acids. Per the germline V gene, CDR1 is SGHVS and CDR2 is FQNEAQ. V was cut by 0 bases and J by 1 base, with 7 bases left in between. Supplemented by reference TRBV7-8 and TRBJ1-5, the full variable domain reads GAGVSQSPRYKVAKRGQDVALRCDPISGHVSLFWYQQALGQGPEFLTYFQNEAQLDKSGLPSDRFFAERPEGSVSTLKIQRTQQEDSAVYLCASSLARVSNQPQHFGDGTRLSIL.